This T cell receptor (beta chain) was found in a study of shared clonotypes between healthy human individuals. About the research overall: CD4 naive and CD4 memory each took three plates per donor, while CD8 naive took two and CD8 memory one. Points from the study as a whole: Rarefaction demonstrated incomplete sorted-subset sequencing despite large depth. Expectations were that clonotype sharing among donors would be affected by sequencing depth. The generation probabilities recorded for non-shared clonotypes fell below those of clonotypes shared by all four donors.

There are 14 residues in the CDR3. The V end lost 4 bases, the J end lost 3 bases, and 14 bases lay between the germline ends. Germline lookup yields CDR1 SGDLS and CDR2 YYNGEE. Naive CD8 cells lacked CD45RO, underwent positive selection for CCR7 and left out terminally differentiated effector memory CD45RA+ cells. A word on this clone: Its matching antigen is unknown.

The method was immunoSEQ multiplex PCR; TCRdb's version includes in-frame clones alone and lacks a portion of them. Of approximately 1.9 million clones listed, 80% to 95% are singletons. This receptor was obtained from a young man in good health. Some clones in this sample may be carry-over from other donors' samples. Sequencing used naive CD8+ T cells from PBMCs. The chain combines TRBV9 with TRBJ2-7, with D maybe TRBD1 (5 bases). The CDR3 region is CASSPGDSNYEQYF. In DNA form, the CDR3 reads TGTGCCAGCAGCCCCGGAGACAGCAACTACGAGCAGTACTTC.